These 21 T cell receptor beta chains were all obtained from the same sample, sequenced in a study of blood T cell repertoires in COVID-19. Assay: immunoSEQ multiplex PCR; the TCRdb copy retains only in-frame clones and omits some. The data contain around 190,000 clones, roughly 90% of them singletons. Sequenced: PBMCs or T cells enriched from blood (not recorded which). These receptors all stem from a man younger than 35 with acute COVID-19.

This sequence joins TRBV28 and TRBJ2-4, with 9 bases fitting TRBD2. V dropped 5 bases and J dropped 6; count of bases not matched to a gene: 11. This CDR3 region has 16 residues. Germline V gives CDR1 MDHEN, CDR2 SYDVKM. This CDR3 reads CASSPQGREGRNIQYF. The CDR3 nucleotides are TGTGCCAGCAGTCCCCAAGGGCGGGAGGGGAGAAACATTCAGTACTTC. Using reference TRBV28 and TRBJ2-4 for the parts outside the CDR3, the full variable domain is DVKVTQSSRYLVKRTGEKVFLECVQDMDHENMFWYRQDPGLGLRLIYFSYDVKMKEKGDIPEGYSVSREKKERFSLILESASTNQTSMYLCASSPQGREGRNIQYFGAGTRLSVL.

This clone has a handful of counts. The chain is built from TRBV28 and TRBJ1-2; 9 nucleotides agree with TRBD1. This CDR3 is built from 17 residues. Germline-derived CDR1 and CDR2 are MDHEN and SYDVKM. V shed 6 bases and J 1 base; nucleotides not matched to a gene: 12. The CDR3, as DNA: TGTGCCAGCAGGGCGTTAACAGGGGGCGCGTTTAACTATGGCTACACCTTC. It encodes CASRALTGGAFNYGYTF.

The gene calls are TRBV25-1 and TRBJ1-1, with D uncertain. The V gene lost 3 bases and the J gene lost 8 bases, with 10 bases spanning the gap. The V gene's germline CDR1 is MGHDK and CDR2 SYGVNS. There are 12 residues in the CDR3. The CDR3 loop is CASSEAGLEAFF. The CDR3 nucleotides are TGTGCCAGCAGTGAGGCAGGATTAGAAGCTTTCTTT.

The CDR3 loop reads CASSQGTGYTEAFF. As DNA, the CDR3 is TGCGCCAGCAGCCAAGGGACAGGGTATACTGAAGCTTTCTTT. The V and J genes are TRBV4-1 and TRBJ1-1; 8 bases map to TRBD1. V dropped 1 base and J dropped 5; count of bases not matched to a gene: 3. Germline V lookup: CDR1 MGHRA, CDR2 YSYEKL. CDR3 length equals 14 residues.

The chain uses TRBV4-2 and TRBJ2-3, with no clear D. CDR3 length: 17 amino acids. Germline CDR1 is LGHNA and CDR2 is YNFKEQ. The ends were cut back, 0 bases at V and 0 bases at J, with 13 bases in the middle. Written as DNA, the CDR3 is TGTGCCAGCAGCCAAGATCTCGGCGGCGGTAGCACAGATACGCAGTATTTT. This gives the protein CASSQDLGGGSTDTQYF.

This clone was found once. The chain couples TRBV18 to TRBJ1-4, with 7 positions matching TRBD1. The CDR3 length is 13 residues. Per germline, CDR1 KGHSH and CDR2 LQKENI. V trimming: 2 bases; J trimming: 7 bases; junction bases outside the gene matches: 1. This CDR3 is CASSPGTAEKLFF. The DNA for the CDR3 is TGTGCCAGCTCACCAGGGACAGCTGAAAAACTGTTTTTT. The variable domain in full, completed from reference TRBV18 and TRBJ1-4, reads NAGVMQNPRHLVRRRGQEARLRCSPMKGHSHVYWYRQLPEEGLKFMVYLQKENIIDESGMPKERFSAEFPKEGPSILRIQQVVRGDSAAYFCASSPGTAEKLFFGSGTQLSVL.

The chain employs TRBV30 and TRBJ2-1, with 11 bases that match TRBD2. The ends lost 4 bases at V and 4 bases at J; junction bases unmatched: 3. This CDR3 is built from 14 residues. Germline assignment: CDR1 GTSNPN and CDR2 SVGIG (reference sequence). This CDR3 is CAWTRLAGYNEQFF. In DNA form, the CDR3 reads TGTGCCTGGACAAGACTAGCGGGGTACAATGAGCAGTTCTTC.

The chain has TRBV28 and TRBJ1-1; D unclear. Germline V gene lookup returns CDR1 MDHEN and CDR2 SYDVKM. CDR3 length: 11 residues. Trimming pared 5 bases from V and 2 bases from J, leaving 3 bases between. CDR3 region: CASSSNTEAFF. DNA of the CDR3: TGTGCCAGCAGTAGCAACACTGAAGCTTTCTTT.

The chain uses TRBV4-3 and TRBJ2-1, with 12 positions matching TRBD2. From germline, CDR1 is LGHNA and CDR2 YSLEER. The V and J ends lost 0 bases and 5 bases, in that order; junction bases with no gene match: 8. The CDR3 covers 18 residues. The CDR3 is CASSQDQYRLAGDNEQFF. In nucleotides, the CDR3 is TGCGCCAGCAGCCAAGATCAATATAGACTAGCGGGAGACAATGAGCAGTTCTTC.

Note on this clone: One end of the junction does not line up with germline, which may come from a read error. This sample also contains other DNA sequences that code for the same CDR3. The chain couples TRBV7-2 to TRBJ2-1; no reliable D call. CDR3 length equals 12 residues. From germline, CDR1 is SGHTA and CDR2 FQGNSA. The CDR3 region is CASSSPPLAQFF. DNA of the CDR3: TGTGCCAGTAGCTCCCCACCCCTGGCGCAGTTCTTC.

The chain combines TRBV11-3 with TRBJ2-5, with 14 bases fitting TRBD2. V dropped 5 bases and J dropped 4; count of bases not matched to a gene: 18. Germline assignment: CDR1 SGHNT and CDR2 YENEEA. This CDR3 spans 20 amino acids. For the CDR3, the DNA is TGTGCCAGCAGCCTGGATCCGCGACTAGCGGGAGGGCCGTTGGGAGAGACCCAGTACTTC. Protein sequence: CASSLDPRLAGGPLGETQYF.

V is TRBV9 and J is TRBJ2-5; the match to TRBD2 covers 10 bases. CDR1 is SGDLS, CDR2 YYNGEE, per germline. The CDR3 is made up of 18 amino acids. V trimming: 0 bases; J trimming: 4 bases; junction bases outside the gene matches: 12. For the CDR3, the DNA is TGTGCCAGCAGCGTAGGTAATGTCCCAGCGGGAGGGGCAGAGACCCAGTACTTC. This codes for CASSVGNVPAGGAETQYF.

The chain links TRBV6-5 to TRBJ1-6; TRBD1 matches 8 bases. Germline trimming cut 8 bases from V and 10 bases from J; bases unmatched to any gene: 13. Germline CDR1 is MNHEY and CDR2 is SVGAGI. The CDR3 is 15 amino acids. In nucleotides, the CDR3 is TGTGCCAGCCAGCCCCGGACAGGGAGCATCTCACCCCTCCACTTT. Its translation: CASQPRTGSISPLHF.

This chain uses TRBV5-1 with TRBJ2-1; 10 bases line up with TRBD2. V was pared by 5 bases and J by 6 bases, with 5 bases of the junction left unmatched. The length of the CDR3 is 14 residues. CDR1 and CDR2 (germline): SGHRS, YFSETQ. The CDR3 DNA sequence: TGCGCCAGCAGGCTAGCGGGAGATCTCAATGAGCAGTTCTTC. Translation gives CASRLAGDLNEQFF.

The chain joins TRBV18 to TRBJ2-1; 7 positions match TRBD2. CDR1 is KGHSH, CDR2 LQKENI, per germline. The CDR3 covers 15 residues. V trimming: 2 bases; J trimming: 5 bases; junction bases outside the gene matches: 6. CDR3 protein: CASSPAREGDNEQFF. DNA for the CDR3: TGTGCCAGCTCACCAGCTAGGGAGGGAGACAATGAGCAGTTCTTC.

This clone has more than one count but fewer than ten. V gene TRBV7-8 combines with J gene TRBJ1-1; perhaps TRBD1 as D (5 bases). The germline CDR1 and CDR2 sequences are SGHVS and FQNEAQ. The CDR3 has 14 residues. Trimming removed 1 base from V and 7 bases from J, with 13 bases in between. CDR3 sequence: CASSLDGRASEAFF. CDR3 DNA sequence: TGTGCCAGCAGCTTAGACGGCAGGGCGAGTGAAGCTTTCTTT.

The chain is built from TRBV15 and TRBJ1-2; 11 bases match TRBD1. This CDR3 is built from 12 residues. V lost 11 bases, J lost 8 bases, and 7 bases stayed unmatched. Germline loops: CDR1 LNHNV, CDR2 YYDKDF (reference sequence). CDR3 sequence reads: CAAGQGADGYTF. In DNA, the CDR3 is TGTGCCGCAGGACAGGGGGCGGACGGCTACACCTTC. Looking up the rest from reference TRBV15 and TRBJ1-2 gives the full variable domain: DAMVIQNPRYQVTQFGKPVTLSCSQTLNHNVMYWYQQKSSQAPKLLFHYYDKDFNNEADTPDNFQSRRPNTSFCFLDIRSPGLGDTAMYLCAAGQGADGYTFGSGTRLTVV.

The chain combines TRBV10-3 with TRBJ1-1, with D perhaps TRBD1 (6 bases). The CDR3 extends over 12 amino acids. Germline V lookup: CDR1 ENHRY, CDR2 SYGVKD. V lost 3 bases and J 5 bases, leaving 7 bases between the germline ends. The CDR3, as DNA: TGTGCCATCAGTGAACAGGGAACTGAAGCTTTCTTT. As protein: CAISEQGTEAFF.

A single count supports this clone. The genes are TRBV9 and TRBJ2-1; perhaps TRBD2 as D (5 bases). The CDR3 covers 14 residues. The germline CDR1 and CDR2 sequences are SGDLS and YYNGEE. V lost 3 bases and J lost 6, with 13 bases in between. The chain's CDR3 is CASSASGTINEQFF. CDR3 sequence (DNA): TGTGCCAGCAGCGCCAGCGGCACAATCAATGAGCAGTTCTTC. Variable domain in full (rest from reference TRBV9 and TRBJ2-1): DSGVTQTPKHLITATGQRVTLRCSPRSGDLSVYWYQQSLDQGLQFLIQYYNGEERAKGNILERFSAQQFPDLHSELNLSSLELGDSALYFCASSASGTINEQFFGPGTRLTVL.

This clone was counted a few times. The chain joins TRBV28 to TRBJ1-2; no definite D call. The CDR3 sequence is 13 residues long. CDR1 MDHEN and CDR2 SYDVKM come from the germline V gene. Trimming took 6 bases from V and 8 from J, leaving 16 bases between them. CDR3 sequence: CASSQGLGKGYTF. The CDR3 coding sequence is TGTGCCAGCAGCCAAGGACTCGGTAAAGGCTACACCTTC.

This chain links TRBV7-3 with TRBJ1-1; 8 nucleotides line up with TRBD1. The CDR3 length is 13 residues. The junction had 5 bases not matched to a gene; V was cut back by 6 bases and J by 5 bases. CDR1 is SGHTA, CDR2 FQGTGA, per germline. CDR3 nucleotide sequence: TGTGCCAGCAGTCCACAGGGGGGAACTGAAGCTTTCTTT. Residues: CASSPQGGTEAFF.